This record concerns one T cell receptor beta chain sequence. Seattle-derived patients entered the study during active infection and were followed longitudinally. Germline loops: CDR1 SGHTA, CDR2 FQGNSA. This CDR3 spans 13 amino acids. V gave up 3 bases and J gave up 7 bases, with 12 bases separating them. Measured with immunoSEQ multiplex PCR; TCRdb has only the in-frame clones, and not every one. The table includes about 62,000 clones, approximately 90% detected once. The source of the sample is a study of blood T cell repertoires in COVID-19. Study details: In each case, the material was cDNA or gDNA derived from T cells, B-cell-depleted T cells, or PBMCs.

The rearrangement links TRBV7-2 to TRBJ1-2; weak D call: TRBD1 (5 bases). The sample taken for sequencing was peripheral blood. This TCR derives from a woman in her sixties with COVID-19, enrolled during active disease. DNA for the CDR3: TGTGCCAGCAGCTTGGGGCCACGGTTTGGCTACACCTTC. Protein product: CASSLGPRFGYTF.